This T cell receptor (beta chain) originates from a study of vaccination and CD4 T cells after COVID-19. The assay that was used to sequence DNA from cultured CD4+ T cells was the Oncomine TCR Beta short-read assay. Using the QIAamp micro DNA kit, genomic DNA was extracted from the CD4+ T cells that had been cultured. Each CDR3 protein gets one entry after TCRdb re-called the PCR reads with MiXCR. The sample lists around 13,000 distinct CDR3 sequences; around 55% were seen once. A word on this clonotype: Antigen: not known.

Treatment: approximately 9-day PBMC culture with coronavirus spike peptide pools or control peptides (ViraFEST assay). Sequenced here: CD4+ T cells from blood, cultured in vitro, sampled before SARS-CoV-2 vaccination. The source is a human donor who had recovered from COVID-19.

The CDR3 DNA sequence: TGTGCCAGCAGTACCCAGAACGGTTACGAGCAGTACTTC. Its translation: CASSTQNGYEQYF. This chain connects TRBV11-2 to TRBJ2-7; D call uncertain. The CDR3 runs to 13 residues. Trimming took off 6 bases at V and 4 bases at J, with 13 bases between the two ends. Looked up from germline, CDR1 is SGHAT and CDR2 is FQNNGV.